This T cell receptor (beta chain) came from a study of control samples from healthy donors and cancer patients. V gave up 1 base and J gave up 9 bases; unmatched junction bases: 5. The CDR3 is 13 amino acids. Germline V CDR1 and CDR2: MGHRA, YSYEKL. Only in-frame clones appear in the TCRdb table, and some are missing; sequencing was by immunoSEQ multiplex PCR. The sample shows roughly 74,000 clones, approximately 94% of them seen only once. Sequencing was carried out using blood. This clonotype was sampled from a woman aged 18-30 years in good health. The genes are TRBV4-1 and TRBJ2-5, with TRBD2 matching 7 bases. CDR3 sequence: CASSQGAGVAQYF. Here the CDR3 DNA reads TGCGCCAGCAGCCAAGGGGCGGGAGTGGCCCAGTACTTC.